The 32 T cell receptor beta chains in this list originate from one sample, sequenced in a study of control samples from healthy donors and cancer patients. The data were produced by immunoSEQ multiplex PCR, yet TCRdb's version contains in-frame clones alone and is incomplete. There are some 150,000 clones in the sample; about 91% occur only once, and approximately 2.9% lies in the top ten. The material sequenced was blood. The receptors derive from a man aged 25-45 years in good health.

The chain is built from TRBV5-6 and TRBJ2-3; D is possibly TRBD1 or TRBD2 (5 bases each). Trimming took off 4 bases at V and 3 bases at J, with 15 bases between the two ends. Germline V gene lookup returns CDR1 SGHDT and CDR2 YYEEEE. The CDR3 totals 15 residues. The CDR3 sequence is CASSTGAGVTDTQYF. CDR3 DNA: TGTGCCAGCAGCACCGGGGCAGGCGTAACAGATACGCAGTATTTT. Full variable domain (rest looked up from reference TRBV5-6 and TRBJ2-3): DAGVTQSPTHLIKTRGQQVTLRCSPKSGHDTVSWYQQALGQGPQFIFQYYEEEERQRGNFPDRFSGHQFPNYSSELNVNALLLGDSALYLCASSTGAGVTDTQYFGPGTRLTVL.

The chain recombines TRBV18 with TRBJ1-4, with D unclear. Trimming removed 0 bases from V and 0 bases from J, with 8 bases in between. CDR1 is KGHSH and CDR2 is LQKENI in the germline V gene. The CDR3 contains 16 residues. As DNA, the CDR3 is TGTGCCAGCTCACCACCGAGCCGAGCAACTAATGAAAAACTGTTTTTT. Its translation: CASSPPSRATNEKLFF.

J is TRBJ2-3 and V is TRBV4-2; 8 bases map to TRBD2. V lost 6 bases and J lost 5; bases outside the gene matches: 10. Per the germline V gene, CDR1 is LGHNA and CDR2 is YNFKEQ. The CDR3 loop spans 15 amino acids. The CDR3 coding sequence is TGTGCCAGCAGTCAGCCGGGACTAGAGGTAGATACGCAGTATTTT. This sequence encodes CASSQPGLEVDTQYF.

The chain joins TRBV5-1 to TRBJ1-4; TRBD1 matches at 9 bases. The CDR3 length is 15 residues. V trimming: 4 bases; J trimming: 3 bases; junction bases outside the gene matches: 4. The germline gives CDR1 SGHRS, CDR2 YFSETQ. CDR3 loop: CASSTWTGANEKLFF. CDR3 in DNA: TGCGCCAGCAGCACCTGGACAGGGGCTAATGAAAAACTGTTTTTT.

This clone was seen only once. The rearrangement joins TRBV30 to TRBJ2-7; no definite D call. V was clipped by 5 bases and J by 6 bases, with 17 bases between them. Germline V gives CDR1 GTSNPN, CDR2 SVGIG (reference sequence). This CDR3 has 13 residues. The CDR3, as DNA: TGTGCCTGGGCCCCGGTAACATTCGGCGAGCAGTACTTC. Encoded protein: CAWAPVTFGEQYF.

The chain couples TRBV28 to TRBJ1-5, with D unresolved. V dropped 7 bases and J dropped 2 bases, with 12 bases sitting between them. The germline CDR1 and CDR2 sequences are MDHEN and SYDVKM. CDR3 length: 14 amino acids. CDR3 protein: CASNLGFGNQPQHF. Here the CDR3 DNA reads TGTGCCAGCAATCTGGGGTTTGGCAATCAGCCCCAGCATTTT.

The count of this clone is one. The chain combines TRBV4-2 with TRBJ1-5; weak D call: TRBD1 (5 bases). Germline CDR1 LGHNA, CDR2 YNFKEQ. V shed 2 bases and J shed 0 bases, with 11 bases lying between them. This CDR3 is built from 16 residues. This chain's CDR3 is CASSQRGRSSNQPQHF. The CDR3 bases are TGTGCCAGCAGCCAAAGGGGACGGAGTAGCAATCAGCCCCAGCATTTT.

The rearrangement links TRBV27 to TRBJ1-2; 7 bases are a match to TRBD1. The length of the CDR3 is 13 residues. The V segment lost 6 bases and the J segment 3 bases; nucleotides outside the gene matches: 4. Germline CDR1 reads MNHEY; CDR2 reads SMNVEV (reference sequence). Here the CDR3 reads CASRPTGDYGYTF. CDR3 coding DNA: TGTGCCAGCAGACCCACAGGGGACTATGGCTACACCTTC.

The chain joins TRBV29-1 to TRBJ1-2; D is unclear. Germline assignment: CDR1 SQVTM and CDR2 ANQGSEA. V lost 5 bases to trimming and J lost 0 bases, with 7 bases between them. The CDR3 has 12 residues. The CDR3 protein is CSVNAANYGYTF. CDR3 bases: TGCAGCGTTAATGCGGCTAACTATGGCTACACCTTC.

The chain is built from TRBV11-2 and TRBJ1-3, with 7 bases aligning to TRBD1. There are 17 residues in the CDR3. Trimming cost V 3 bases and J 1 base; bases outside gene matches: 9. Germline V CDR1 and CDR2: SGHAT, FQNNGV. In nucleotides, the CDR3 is TGTGCCAGCAGCTTGCTCAGGGGGACACTTTCTGGAAACACCATATATTTT. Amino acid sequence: CASSLLRGTLSGNTIYF.

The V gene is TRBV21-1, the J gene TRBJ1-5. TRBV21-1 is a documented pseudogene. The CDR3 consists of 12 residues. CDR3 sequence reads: CASSTQAPPQHF. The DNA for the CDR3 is TGTGCCAGCAGCACCCAAGCACCGCCCCAGCATTTT.

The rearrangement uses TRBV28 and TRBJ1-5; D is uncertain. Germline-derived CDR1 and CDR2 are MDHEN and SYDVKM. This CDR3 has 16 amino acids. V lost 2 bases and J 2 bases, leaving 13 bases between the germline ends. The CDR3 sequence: CASSLMGGVGNQPQHF. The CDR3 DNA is TGTGCCAGCAGTTTAATGGGCGGTGTTGGCAATCAGCCCCAGCATTTT.

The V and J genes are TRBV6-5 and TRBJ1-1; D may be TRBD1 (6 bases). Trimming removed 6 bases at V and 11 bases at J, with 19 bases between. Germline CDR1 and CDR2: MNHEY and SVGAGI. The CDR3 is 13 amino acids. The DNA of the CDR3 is TGTGCCAGCAGAGGCCCCCAGGGTCAGGGGGCTTTCTTT. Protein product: CASRGPQGQGAFF.

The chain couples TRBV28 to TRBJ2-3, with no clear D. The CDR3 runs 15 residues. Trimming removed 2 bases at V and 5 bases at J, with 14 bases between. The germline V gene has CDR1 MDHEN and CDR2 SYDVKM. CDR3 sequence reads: CASSLRAASGDTQYF. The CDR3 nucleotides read TGTGCCAGCAGTTTAAGGGCAGCCTCGGGAGATACGCAGTATTTT.

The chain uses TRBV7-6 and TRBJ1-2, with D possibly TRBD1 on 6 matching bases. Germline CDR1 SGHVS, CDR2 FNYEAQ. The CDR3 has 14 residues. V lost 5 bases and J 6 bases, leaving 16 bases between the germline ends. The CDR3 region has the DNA TGTGCCAGCAGCCGTAAATCAGGGGAGGATGGCTACACCTTC. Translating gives CASSRKSGEDGYTF.

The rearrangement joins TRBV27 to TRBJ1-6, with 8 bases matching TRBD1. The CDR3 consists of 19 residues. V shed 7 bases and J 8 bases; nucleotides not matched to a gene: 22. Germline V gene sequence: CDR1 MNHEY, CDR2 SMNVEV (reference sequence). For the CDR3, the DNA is TGTGCCAGCAAGCTAAACCGGGACAGGATGTTTTCTTTCGATTCACCCCTCCACTTT. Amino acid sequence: CASKLNRDRMFSFDSPLHF.

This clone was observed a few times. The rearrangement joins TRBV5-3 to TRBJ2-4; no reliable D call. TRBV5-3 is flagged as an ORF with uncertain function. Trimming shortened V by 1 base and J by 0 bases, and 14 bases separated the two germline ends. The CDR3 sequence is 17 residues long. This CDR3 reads CARSLYSAPLAKNIQYF. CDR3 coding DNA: TGTGCCAGAAGCTTGTATTCTGCTCCGCTAGCCAAAAACATTCAGTACTTC.

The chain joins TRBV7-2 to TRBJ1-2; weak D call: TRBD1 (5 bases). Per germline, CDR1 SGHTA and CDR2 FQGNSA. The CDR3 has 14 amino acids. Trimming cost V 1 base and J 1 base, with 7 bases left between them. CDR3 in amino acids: CASSLGDFNYGYTF. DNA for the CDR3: TGTGCCAGCAGCTTAGGGGACTTTAACTATGGCTACACCTTC.

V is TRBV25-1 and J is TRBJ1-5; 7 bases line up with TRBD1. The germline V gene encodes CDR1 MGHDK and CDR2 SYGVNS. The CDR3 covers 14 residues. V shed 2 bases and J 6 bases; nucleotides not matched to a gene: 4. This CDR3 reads CASSEDRAGQPQHF. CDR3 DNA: TGTGCCAGCAGTGAAGACAGGGCAGGTCAGCCCCAGCATTTT.

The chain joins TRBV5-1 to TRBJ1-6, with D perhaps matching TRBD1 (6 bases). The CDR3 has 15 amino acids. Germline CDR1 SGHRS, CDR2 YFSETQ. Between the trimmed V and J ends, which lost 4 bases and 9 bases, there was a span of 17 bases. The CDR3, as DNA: TGCGCCAGCAGCGCCTCAGGGGACCCGAGTTCACCCCTCCACTTT. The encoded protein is CASSASGDPSSPLHF. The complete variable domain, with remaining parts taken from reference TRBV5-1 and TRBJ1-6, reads KAGVTQTPRYLIKTRGQQVTLSCSPISGHRSVSWYQQTPGQGLQFLFEYFSETQRNKGNFPGRFSGRQFSNSRSEMNVSTLELGDSALYLCASSASGDPSSPLHFGNGTRLTVT.

CDR3 coding DNA: TGTGCCAGCAGCTTAGCTCCGGGACTCACGTACAACAATGAGCAGTTCTTC. It is translated as CASSLAPGLTYNNEQFF. This rearrangement joins TRBV7-6 to TRBJ2-1, with D perhaps matching TRBD2 (6 bases). Germline-derived CDR1 and CDR2 are SGHVS and FNYEAQ. Between the trimmed V and J ends, which lost 0 bases and 5 bases, there was a span of 17 bases. This CDR3 is built from 17 residues.

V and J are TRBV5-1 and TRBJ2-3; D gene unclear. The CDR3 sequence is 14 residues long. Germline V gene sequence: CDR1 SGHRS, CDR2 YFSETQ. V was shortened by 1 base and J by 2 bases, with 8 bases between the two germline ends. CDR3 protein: CASSLNIPTDTQYF. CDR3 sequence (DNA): TGCGCCAGCAGCTTGAATATACCCACAGATACGCAGTATTTT.

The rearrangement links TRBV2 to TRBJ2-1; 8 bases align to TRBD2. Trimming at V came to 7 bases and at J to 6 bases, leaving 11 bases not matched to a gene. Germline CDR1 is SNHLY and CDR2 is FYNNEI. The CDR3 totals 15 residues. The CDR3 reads CASTSSGGFTNEQFF. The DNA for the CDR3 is TGTGCCAGCACCAGTTCGGGGGGGTTTACCAATGAGCAGTTCTTC.

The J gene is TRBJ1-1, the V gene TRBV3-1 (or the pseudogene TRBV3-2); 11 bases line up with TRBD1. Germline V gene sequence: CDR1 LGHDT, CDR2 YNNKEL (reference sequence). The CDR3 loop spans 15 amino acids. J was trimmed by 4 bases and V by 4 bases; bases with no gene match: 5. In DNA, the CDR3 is TGTGCCAGCAGCCCAACTGGACAGGGGGCCACTGAAGCTTTCTTT. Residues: CASSPTGQGATEAFF.

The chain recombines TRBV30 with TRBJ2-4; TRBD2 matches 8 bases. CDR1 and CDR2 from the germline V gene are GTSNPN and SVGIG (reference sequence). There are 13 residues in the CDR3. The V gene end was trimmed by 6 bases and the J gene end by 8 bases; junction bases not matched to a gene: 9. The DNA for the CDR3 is TGTGCCTGTTCCCTCGGGGGGGCGGACATTCAGTACTTC. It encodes CACSLGGADIQYF.

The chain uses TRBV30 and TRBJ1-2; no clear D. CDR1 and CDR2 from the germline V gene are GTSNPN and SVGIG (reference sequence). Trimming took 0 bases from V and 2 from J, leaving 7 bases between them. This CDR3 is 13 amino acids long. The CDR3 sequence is CAWSVYGNYGYTF. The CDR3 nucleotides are TGTGCCTGGAGTGTGTACGGAAACTATGGCTACACCTTC.

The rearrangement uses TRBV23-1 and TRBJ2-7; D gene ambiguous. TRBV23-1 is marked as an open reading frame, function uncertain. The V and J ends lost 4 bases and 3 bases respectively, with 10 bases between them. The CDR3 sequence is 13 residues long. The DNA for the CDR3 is TGCGCCAGCAGTCTTTTTCCCCACTACGAGCAGTACTTC. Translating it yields CASSLFPHYEQYF.

This CDR3 reads CASRPVLSPSGANVLTF. CDR3 bases: TGTGCCAGCAGGCCTGTTCTTTCCCCCTCTGGGGCCAACGTCCTGACTTTC. The chain combines TRBV5-6 with TRBJ2-6; no firm D call. This CDR3 has 17 amino acids. Trimming shortened V by 5 bases and J by 0 bases, and 15 bases separated the two germline ends. In germline, CDR1 is SGHDT, CDR2 YYEEEE. Combining the CDR3 with reference TRBV5-6 and TRBJ2-6 gives the whole variable domain DAGVTQSPTHLIKTRGQQVTLRCSPKSGHDTVSWYQQALGQGPQFIFQYYEEEERQRGNFPDRFSGHQFPNYSSELNVNALLLGDSALYLCASRPVLSPSGANVLTFGAGSRLTVL.

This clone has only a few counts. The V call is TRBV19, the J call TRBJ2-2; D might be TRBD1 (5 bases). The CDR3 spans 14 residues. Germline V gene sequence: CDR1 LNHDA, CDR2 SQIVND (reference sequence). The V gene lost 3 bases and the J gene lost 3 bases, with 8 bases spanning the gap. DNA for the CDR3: TGTGCCAGTAGTATTGTCAGGGACACCGGGGAGCTGTTTTTT. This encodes CASSIVRDTGELFF.

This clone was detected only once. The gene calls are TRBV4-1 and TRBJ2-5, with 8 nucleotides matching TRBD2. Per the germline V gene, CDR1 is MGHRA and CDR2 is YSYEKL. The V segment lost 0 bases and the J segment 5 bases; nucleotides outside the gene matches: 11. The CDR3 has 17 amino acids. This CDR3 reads CASSQDRISGVGETQYF. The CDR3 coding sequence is TGCGCCAGCAGCCAAGATCGGATTAGCGGGGTGGGTGAGACCCAGTACTTC.

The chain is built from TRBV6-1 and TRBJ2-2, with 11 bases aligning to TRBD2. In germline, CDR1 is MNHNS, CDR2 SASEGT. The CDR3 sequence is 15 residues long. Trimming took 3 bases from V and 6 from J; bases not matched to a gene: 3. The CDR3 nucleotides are TGTGCCAGCAGTGAGACTAGCGGGGTCCCCGGGGAGCTGTTTTTT. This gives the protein CASSETSGVPGELFF.

The CDR3 spells CASSVAVGGANVLTF. As DNA, the CDR3 is TGTGCCAGCAGCGTAGCGGTGGGGGGGGCCAACGTCCTGACTTTC. The chain recombines TRBV9 with TRBJ2-6, with D hard to call. This CDR3 spans 15 amino acids. Between the trimmed V and J ends, which lost 0 bases and 4 bases, there was a span of 8 bases. Germline CDR1 reads SGDLS; CDR2 reads YYNGEE.